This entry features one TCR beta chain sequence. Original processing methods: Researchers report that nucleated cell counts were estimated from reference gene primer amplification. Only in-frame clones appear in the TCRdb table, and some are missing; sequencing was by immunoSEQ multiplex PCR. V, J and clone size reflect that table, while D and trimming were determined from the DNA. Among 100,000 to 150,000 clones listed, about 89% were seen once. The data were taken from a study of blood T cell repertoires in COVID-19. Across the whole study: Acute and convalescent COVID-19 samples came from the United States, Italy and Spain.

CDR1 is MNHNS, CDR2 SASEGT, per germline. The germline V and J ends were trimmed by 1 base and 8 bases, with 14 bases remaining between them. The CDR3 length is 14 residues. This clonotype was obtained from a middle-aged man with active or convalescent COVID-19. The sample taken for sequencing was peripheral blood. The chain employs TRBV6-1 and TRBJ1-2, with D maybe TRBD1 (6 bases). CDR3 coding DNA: TGTGCCAGCAGTGAAGGGTATGGGGGCGGAGGCTACACCTTC. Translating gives CASSEGYGGGGYTF.